These 16 T cell receptor beta chains originate from one sample sequenced in a study of blood T cell repertoires in COVID-19. Clones were sequenced by immunoSEQ multiplex PCR, and TCRdb holds only the in-frame ones, with some missing. The sample carries roughly 400,000 clones, 70% to 90% recorded once. Sequences were obtained from PBMCs or T cells enriched from blood (not recorded which). The source is a young woman who had been exposed to COVID-19.

This chain connects TRBV6-5 to TRBJ2-7; D ambiguous. The CDR3 runs to 13 residues. Germline loops: CDR1 MNHEY, CDR2 SVGAGI. The ends were cut back, 5 bases at V and 4 bases at J, with 12 bases in the middle. CDR3 region: CASSLSLDYEQYF. As DNA, the CDR3 is TGTGCCAGCAGTCTCTCTTTAGATTACGAGCAGTACTTC.

This clone has just one count. One end of the junction varies from germline; a read error may be responsible. The V gene is TRBV27, the J gene TRBJ2-1, with TRBD2 identical over 8 bases. CDR3 length: 13 residues. CDR1 MNHEY and CDR2 SMNVEV come from the germline V gene (reference sequence). CDR3 region: CASSLSGGDEQFF. DNA of the CDR3: TGTGCCAGCAGTCTATCGGGGGGGGATGAGCAGTTCTTC.

This clone was seen once. The rearrangement joins TRBV5-6 to TRBJ1-3; D remains unclear. This CDR3 has 14 amino acids. Trimming pared 6 bases from V and 0 bases from J, leaving 10 bases between. Germline CDR1 is SGHDT and CDR2 is YYEEEE. The CDR3 DNA follows: TGTGCCAGCACCCTCGGGGACTCTGGAAACACCATATATTTT. Translating gives CASTLGDSGNTIYF.

This clone was detected only once. This chain joins TRBV11-3 and TRBJ1-1, with D perhaps matching TRBD1 (5 bases). This CDR3 is 18 amino acids long. Trimming took off 5 bases at V and 0 bases at J, with 22 bases between the two ends. Germline CDR1 is SGHNT and CDR2 is YENEEA. The CDR3 spells CASSLGSDIGTVNTEAFF. The DNA for the CDR3 is TGTGCCAGCAGCCTAGGATCGGACATCGGAACGGTGAACACTGAAGCTTTCTTT.

The V gene is TRBV7-8, the J gene TRBJ2-1, with D perhaps matching TRBD1 (5 bases). Trimming left V 6 bases short and J 2 bases short, with 14 bases between. Germline CDR1 and CDR2: SGHVS and FQNEAQ. The CDR3 covers 15 residues. CDR3 amino acids: CASSLQGTTYNEQFF. In nucleotides, the CDR3 is TGTGCCAGCAGTCTTCAGGGAACCACCTACAATGAGCAGTTCTTC.

CDR3 nucleotides: TGTGCCAGCAGTTCCGGGACTAGCGGGATATGGGAGCAGTACTTC. This sequence encodes CASSSGTSGIWEQYF. This chain uses TRBV6-2 or TRBV6-3 with TRBJ2-7; 13 bases are a match to TRBD2. This CDR3 has 15 residues. Germline CDR1 is MNHEY and CDR2 is SVGEGT. V lost 4 bases and J lost 7; bases outside the gene matches: 7.

This chain links TRBV7-2 with TRBJ2-5; tentative D call: TRBD2 (5 bases). This CDR3 region has 13 residues. Germline CDR1 reads SGHTA; CDR2 reads FQGNSA. Trimming removed 4 bases at V and 2 bases at J, with 8 bases between. The CDR3 DNA reads TGTGCCAGCAGCTCCACTAGTCAAGAGACCCAGTACTTC. It translates to CASSSTSQETQYF.

The rearrangement uses TRBV7-9 and TRBJ2-6; 9 nucleotides agree with TRBD2. The V and J ends lost 5 bases and 2 bases, in that order; junction bases with no gene match: 7. The CDR3 has 17 amino acids. The germline gives CDR1 SEHNR, CDR2 FQNEAQ (reference sequence). CDR3 in DNA: TGTGCCAGCAGCGGTGGACTAGCGTCTGCTGGGGCCAACGTCCTGACTTTC. This codes for CASSGGLASAGANVLTF.

This clone showed up just once. This chain connects TRBV30 to TRBJ1-2, with D possibly TRBD1 on 6 matching bases. This CDR3 has 14 amino acids. Between the trimmed V and J ends, which lost 0 bases and 6 bases, there was a span of 14 bases. Germline assignment: CDR1 GTSNPN and CDR2 SVGIG (reference sequence). In DNA form, the CDR3 reads TGTGCCTGGAGTGTACGGTCAGGACAGAATGGCTACACCTTC. It is translated as CAWSVRSGQNGYTF.

This clone was recorded only once. The chain combines TRBV5-6 with TRBJ2-7; 8 bases match TRBD1. V dropped 1 base and J dropped 3; count of bases not matched to a gene: 6. Germline assignment: CDR1 SGHDT and CDR2 YYEEEE. CDR3 length: 15 amino acids. The CDR3 coding sequence is TGTGCCAGCAGCTTGAATCCGGGACAGGTCTACGAGCAGTACTTC. The encoded protein is CASSLNPGQVYEQYF.

The chain combines TRBV12-3 or TRBV12-4 with TRBJ2-1, with D perhaps TRBD2 (5 bases). V lost 7 bases and J lost 11, with 12 bases in between. The CDR3 is 11 residues long. In DNA, the CDR3 is TGTGCCAGCACCTCCCTCGGGAAGCAGTTCTTC. Its protein is CASTSLGKQFF.

The gene calls are TRBV6-5 and TRBJ1-6; D may be TRBD1 (6 bases). Trimming cost V 4 bases and J 2 bases, with 9 bases left between them. Germline-derived CDR1 and CDR2 are MNHEY and SVGAGI. This CDR3 is built from 15 residues. In DNA, the CDR3 is TGTGCCAGCAGTTTCCGGGACACCTATAATTCACCCCTCCACTTT. It translates to CASSFRDTYNSPLHF.

Here the CDR3 reads CAWSPIPENTEAFF. DNA of the CDR3: TGTGCCTGGAGTCCAATCCCAGAGAACACTGAAGCTTTCTTT. This sequence joins TRBV30 and TRBJ1-1; no firm D call. Germline-derived CDR1 and CDR2 are GTSNPN and SVGIG (reference sequence). V shed 2 bases and J shed 1 base, with 11 bases lying between them. The CDR3 has 14 amino acids.

V and J are TRBV4-3 and TRBJ1-1; D might be TRBD1 (6 bases). This CDR3 is built from 15 residues. V shed 0 bases and J shed 4 bases, with 12 bases lying between them. In germline, CDR1 is LGHNA, CDR2 YSLEER. In DNA form, the CDR3 reads TGCGCCAGCAGCCAAGATACAGGGCGGAGCACTGAAGCTTTCTTT. Protein: CASSQDTGRSTEAFF.

The chain combines TRBV5-1 with TRBJ2-2, with D perhaps TRBD1 (6 bases). There are 15 residues in the CDR3. V lost 4 bases to trimming and J lost 3 bases, with 13 bases between them. Germline lookup yields CDR1 SGHRS and CDR2 YFSETQ. The CDR3 DNA reads TGCGCCAGCAGCATAGCAGGGGTAGACACCGGGGAGCTGTTTTTT. Protein sequence: CASSIAGVDTGELFF.

V is TRBV2 and J is TRBJ1-1, with D maybe TRBD1 (6 bases). The V gene's germline CDR1 is SNHLY and CDR2 FYNNEI. The CDR3 loop spans 12 amino acids. Trimming took off 5 bases at V and 5 bases at J, with 9 bases between the two ends. Here the CDR3 DNA reads TGTGCCAGCAGTACAGGGCTTACTGAAGCTTTCTTT. Translation: CASSTGLTEAFF.